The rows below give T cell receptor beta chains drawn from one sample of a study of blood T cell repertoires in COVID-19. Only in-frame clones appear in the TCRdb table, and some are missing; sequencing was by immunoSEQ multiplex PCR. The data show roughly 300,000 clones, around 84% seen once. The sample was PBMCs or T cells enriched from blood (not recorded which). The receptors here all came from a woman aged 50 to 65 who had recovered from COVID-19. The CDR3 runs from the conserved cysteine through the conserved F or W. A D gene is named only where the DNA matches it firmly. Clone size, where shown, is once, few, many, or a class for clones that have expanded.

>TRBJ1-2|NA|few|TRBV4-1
CASSQDERRMYGYTF
TGCGCCAGCAGCCAAGACGAGAGGCGGATGTATGGCTACACCTTC
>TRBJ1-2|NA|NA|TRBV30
CAWSVGGRGYTF
TGTGCCTGGAGTGTTGGAGGAAGAGGCTACACCTTC
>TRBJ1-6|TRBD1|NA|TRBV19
CASSKLDRGSPLHF
TGTGCCAGTAGCAAGCTTGACAGGGGTTCACCCCTCCACTTT
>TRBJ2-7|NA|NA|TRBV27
CASSFLGGARKNEQYF
TGTGCCAGCAGTTTTTTAGGCGGGGCTAGGAAGAACGAGCAGTACTTC
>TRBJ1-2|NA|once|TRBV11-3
CASSSKNPQDNYGYTF
TGTGCCAGCAGCTCAAAAAACCCACAGGATAACTATGGCTACACCTTC
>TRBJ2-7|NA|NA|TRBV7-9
CASSSRSSYEQYF
TGTGCCAGCAGCTCCAGAAGCTCCTACGAGCAGTACTTC
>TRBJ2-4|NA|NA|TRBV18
CASSPRQDIQYF
TGTGCCAGCTCACCGAGACAGGACATTCAGTACTTC
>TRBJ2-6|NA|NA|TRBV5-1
CASSLVVGAGANVLTF
TGCGCCAGCAGCTTGGTAGTCGGGGCTGGGGCCAACGTCCTGACTTTC
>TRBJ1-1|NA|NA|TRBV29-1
CSVGHLNTEAFF
TGCAGCGTTGGCCACTTGAACACTGAAGCTTTCTTT
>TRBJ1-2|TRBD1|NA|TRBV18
CASSPRKVPGGGYTF
TGTGCCAGCTCACCACGAAAGGTGCCAGGGGGCGGCTACACCTTC
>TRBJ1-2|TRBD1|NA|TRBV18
CASSPMGQGPVSGTF
TGTGCCAGCTCACCAATGGGACAGGGCCCCGTGTCGGGAACCTTC
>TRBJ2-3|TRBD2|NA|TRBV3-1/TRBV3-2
CASSQEIRASGRTDTQYF
TGTGCCAGCAGCCAAGAGATACGGGCTAGCGGGAGAACAGATACGCAGTATTTT
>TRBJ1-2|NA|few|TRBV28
CASSLRGGPGEYGYTF
TGTGCCAGCAGTTTGCGCGGGGGGCCAGGGGAATATGGCTACACCTTC
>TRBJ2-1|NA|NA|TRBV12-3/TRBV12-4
CASEGVRNNEQFF
TGTGCCAGCGAAGGAGTGAGGAACAATGAGCAGTTCTTC
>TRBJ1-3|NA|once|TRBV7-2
CASSPDRAGNTIYF
TGTGCCAGCAGCCCCGACAGAGCTGGAAACACCATATATTTT
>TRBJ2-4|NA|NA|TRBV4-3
CASSQADTLAKNIQYF
TGCGCCAGCAGCCAAGCGGACACACTAGCCAAAAACATTCAGTACTTC
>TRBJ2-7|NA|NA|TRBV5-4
CASSGRTYEQYF
TGTGCCAGCAGCGGGAGAACCTACGAGCAGTACTTC
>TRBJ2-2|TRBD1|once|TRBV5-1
CASSFGTGGDTGELFF
TGCGCCAGCAGCTTCGGGACAGGGGGCGACACCGGGGAGCTGTTTTTT
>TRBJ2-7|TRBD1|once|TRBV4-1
CASGRPGQGYEQYF
TGCGCCAGCGGGCGACCGGGACAGGGCTACGAGCAGTACTTC
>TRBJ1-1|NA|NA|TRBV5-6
CASSLIGGTEAFF
TGTGCCAGCAGCCTTATAGGGGGCACTGAAGCTTTCTTT
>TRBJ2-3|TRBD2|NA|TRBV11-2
CASSLTSGRIGDTQYF
TGTGCCAGCAGCTTAACTAGCGGGAGAATCGGAGATACGCAGTATTTT
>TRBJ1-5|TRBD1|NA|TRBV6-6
CASSRRMGDRGPVSNQPQHF
TGTGCCAGCAGTCGAAGGATGGGGGACAGGGGCCCTGTTAGCAATCAGCCCCAGCATTTT
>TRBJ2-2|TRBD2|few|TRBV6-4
CARPRLAGGLNTGELFF
TGTGCCAGGCCGAGACTAGCGGGGGGACTGAACACCGGGGAGCTGTTTTTT
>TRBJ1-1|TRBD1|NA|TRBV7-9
CASTLRDRNTEAFF
TGTGCCAGCACCCTCCGGGACAGAAACACTGAAGCTTTCTTT
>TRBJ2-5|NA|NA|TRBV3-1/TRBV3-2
CASTRRGASEETQYF
TGTGCCAGCACCAGAAGAGGGGCTAGCGAAGAGACCCAGTACTTC
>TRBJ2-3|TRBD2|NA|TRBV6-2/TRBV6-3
CASSYLSGAADTQYF
TGTGCCAGCAGTTACCTTAGCGGGGCGGCGGATACGCAGTATTTT
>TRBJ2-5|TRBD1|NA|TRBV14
CASSQGDRVQETQYF
TGTGCCAGCAGCCAAGGGGACAGGGTCCAAGAGACCCAGTACTTC
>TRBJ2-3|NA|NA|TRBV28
CASSLGWDLVGGTDTQYF
TGTGCCAGCAGTCTTGGTTGGGACTTGGTGGGGGGAACAGATACGCAGTATTTT
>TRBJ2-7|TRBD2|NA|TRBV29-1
CSVEGAGNGVVDEQYF
TGCAGCGTTGAAGGAGCGGGAAACGGAGTGGTGGACGAGCAGTACTTC
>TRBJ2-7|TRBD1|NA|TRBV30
CAWNTGTGGYEQYF
TGTGCCTGGAACACCGGGACAGGGGGCTACGAGCAGTACTTC
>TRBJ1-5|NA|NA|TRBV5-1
CASRETPLSNQPQHF
TGCGCCAGCAGGGAGACGCCTTTGAGCAATCAGCCCCAGCATTTT
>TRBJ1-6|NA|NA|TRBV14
CASSQTPRDWVNSPLHF
TGTGCCAGCAGCCAAACCCCACGGGACTGGGTGAATTCACCCCTCCACTTT
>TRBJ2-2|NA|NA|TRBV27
CASGYRVGELFF
TGTGCCAGCGGGTATCGGGTCGGGGAGCTGTTTTTT
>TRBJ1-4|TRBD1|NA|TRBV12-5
CASGLWGTGGRELFF
TGTGCTAGTGGCCTCTGGGGGACAGGGGGCAGGGAACTGTTTTTT